The 22 T cell receptor beta chains reported below all come from one sample, sequenced in a study of blood T cell repertoires in COVID-19. Clones were read by immunoSEQ multiplex PCR, and TCRdb kept only the in-frame ones, dropping some. Of around 250,000 clones detected, around 80% appear once; the ten largest clones hold roughly 3.4%. Input material: peripheral blood. Receptor source: a young woman with acute or convalescent COVID-19.

CDR3 nucleotide sequence: TGTGCCACCAGCTCCCAACTCGACAAGGAACTGTTTTTT. It yields the protein CATSSQLDKELFF. The rearrangement links TRBV15 to TRBJ1-4, with D unclear. Germline V CDR1 and CDR2: LNHNV, YYDKDF (reference sequence). CDR3 length: 13 residues. V was pared by 5 bases and J by 12 bases, with 16 bases between.

This sequence joins TRBV6-1 and TRBJ2-7; 11 bases are shared with TRBD1. V dropped 2 bases and J dropped 3; count of bases not matched to a gene: 3. The CDR3 runs to 15 residues. The germline gives CDR1 MNHNS, CDR2 SASEGT. CDR3 in amino acids: CASSEKGQGVYEQYF. Written as DNA, the CDR3 is TGTGCCAGCAGTGAAAAGGGACAGGGGGTCTACGAGCAGTACTTC.

The chain joins TRBV7-3 to TRBJ2-2; 13 bases agree with TRBD2. The length of the CDR3 is 16 residues. Germline V lookup: CDR1 SGHTA, CDR2 FQGTGA. Trimming at V came to 5 bases and at J to 4 bases, leaving 4 bases not matched to a gene. CDR3: CASSIRTSGGTGELFF. Here the CDR3 DNA reads TGTGCCAGCAGCATACGGACTAGCGGGGGCACCGGGGAGCTGTTTTTT. Variable domain in full (rest from reference TRBV7-3 and TRBJ2-2): GAGVSQTPSNKVTEKGKYVELRCDPISGHTALYWYRQSLGQGPEFLIYFQGTGAADDSGLPNDRFFAVRPEGSVSTLKIQRTERGDSAVYLCASSIRTSGGTGELFFGEGSRLTVL.

The chain employs TRBV27 and TRBJ2-7, with D possibly being TRBD2 (5 bases). Trimming took off 4 bases at V and 6 bases at J, with 13 bases between the two ends. Germline assignment: CDR1 MNHEY and CDR2 SMNVEV (reference sequence). The CDR3 runs to 13 residues. The CDR3 is CASSSRTVSEQYF. The CDR3 DNA follows: TGTGCCAGCAGTTCCCGGACTGTCAGCGAGCAGTACTTC.

This sequence joins TRBV14 and TRBJ2-2; no clear D gene. This CDR3 comprises 14 residues. Looked up from germline, CDR1 is SGHDN and CDR2 is FVKESK. V gave up 6 bases and J gave up 3 bases, with 11 bases separating them. The CDR3: CASSRGRYTGELFF. As DNA, the CDR3 is TGTGCCAGCAGTCGAGGCCGATACACCGGGGAGCTGTTTTTT. The full variable domain, its missing parts supplied by reference TRBV14 and TRBJ2-2, is EAGVTQFPSHSVIEKGQTVTLRCDPISGHDNLYWYRRVMGKEIKFLLHFVKESKQDESGMPNNRFLAERTGGTYSTLKVQPAELEDSGVYFCASSRGRYTGELFFGEGSRLTVL.

The rearrangement joins TRBV5-1 to TRBJ2-7; D perhaps matches TRBD2 (5 bases). V lost 4 bases, J lost 6 bases, and 11 bases lay in between. Germline CDR1 reads SGHRS; CDR2 reads YFSETQ. The CDR3 has 12 residues. The CDR3 DNA follows: TGCGCCAGCAGCCGGGGTACGGGCGAGCAGTACTTC. Its translation is CASSRGTGEQYF.

This clone was counted between two and nine times. The gene calls are TRBV28 and TRBJ1-6, with TRBD1 matching over 9 bases. From germline, CDR1 is MDHEN and CDR2 SYDVKM. Trimming cost V 2 bases and J 4 bases; bases outside gene matches: 3. The CDR3 is 16 residues long. CDR3 DNA sequence: TGTGCCAGCAGTTTACCGGGACAGGGATATAATTCACCCCTCCACTTT. This codes for CASSLPGQGYNSPLHF.

The chain carries TRBV4-1 and TRBJ2-7; 7 bases are shared with TRBD1. The germline gives CDR1 MGHRA, CDR2 YSYEKL. This CDR3 region has 18 residues. Trimming removed 1 base from V and 2 bases from J; junction bases left unmatched: 14. This CDR3 reads CASSQATTGRQSPYEQYF. DNA for the CDR3: TGCGCCAGCAGCCAAGCAACGACAGGGCGTCAAAGTCCCTACGAGCAGTACTTC.

This clone appeared once. The rearrangement links TRBV24-1 to TRBJ1-1; TRBD1 matches at 10 bases. Losses at the gene ends were 4 bases for V and 4 bases for J; bases not matched to a gene: 5. This CDR3 has 15 amino acids. CDR1 is KGHDR and CDR2 is SFDVKD in the germline V gene. CDR3 protein: CATSERQGACTEAFF. In DNA form, the CDR3 reads TGTGCCACCAGTGAAAGACAGGGGGCATGCACTGAAGCTTTCTTT.

This rearrangement joins TRBV5-1 to TRBJ2-7; the D gene is possibly TRBD2 (5 bases). The length of the CDR3 is 15 residues. Germline V gene data show CDR1 as SGHRS and CDR2 as YFSETQ. With 0 bases removed from V and 3 bases from J, the gap between germline ends came to 13 bases. CDR3 protein: CASSLVPGNHYEQYF. The CDR3 DNA is TGCGCCAGCAGCTTGGTCCCCGGGAACCACTACGAGCAGTACTTC. Full variable domain (rest looked up from reference TRBV5-1 and TRBJ2-7): KAGVTQTPRYLIKTRGQQVTLSCSPISGHRSVSWYQQTPGQGLQFLFEYFSETQRNKGNFPGRFSGRQFSNSRSEMNVSTLELGDSALYLCASSLVPGNHYEQYFGPGTRLTVT.

This chain joins TRBV21-1 and TRBJ1-1. TRBV21-1 is flagged as a pseudogene. The CDR3 loop spans 16 amino acids. The CDR3 coding sequence is TGTGCCAGCAGCAAAGGGAGACGGGGTAGGAACACTGAAGCTTTCTTT. Translating it yields CASSKGRRGRNTEAFF.

The gene calls are TRBV10-3 and TRBJ2-3; 9 positions agree with TRBD1. The CDR3 spans 12 residues. V dropped 9 bases and J dropped 5; count of bases not matched to a gene: 3. Germline CDR1 and CDR2: ENHRY and SYGVKD. The CDR3 DNA follows: TGTGCCATGGGACAGGGAGGAGATACGCAGTATTTT. This sequence encodes CAMGQGGDTQYF.

This clone was seen a handful of times. The chain employs TRBV3-1 (or the pseudogene TRBV3-2) and TRBJ1-4; D gene ambiguous. The CDR3 consists of 15 residues. With 4 bases removed from V and 7 bases from J, the gap between germline ends came to 16 bases. Germline V gives CDR1 LGHDT, CDR2 YNNKEL (reference sequence). The CDR3: CASSPGYGIGEKLFF. The CDR3 DNA follows: TGTGCCAGCAGCCCGGGATACGGGATAGGTGAAAAACTGTTTTTT.

The chain carries TRBV3-1 (or the pseudogene TRBV3-2) and TRBJ2-5; TRBD2 matches at 9 bases. This CDR3 spans 17 amino acids. Trimming at V came to 0 bases and at J to 0 bases, leaving 5 bases not matched to a gene. Germline loops: CDR1 LGHDT, CDR2 YNNKEL (reference sequence). The CDR3 DNA sequence: TGTGCCAGCAGCCAAGATGGGGGACTAGCACACCAAGAGACCCAGTACTTC. It yields the protein CASSQDGGLAHQETQYF.

DNA of the CDR3: TGTGCCAGCAGTGACCAGGGAAGAGAGCAGTACTTC. Amino acids: CASSDQGREQYF. The chain is built from TRBV5-5 and TRBJ2-7; maybe TRBD1 (5 bases). The ends were cut back, 5 bases at V and 7 bases at J, with 13 bases in the middle. Germline values: CDR1 SGHKS, CDR2 YYEKEE (reference sequence). The CDR3 runs to 12 residues.

The chain joins TRBV4-2 to TRBJ2-7, with TRBD1 matching 8 bases. This CDR3 region has 15 residues. J lost 0 bases, V lost 3 bases, and 4 bases had no gene match. CDR1 and CDR2 (germline): LGHNA, YNFKEQ. CDR3 loop: CASSQPGGTSYEQYF. As DNA, the CDR3 is TGTGCCAGCAGCCAGCCAGGGGGCACCTCCTACGAGCAGTACTTC.

The chain is built from TRBV7-2 and TRBJ2-1; D perhaps matches TRBD2 (5 bases). Germline CDR1 is SGHTA and CDR2 is FQGNSA. Trimming took 1 base from V and 8 from J, leaving 12 bases between them. This CDR3 has 14 amino acids. The CDR3 coding sequence is TGTGCCAGCAGCTTAGTCGAGTGGCGGGATGAGCAGTTCTTC. Translation: CASSLVEWRDEQFF.

The chain employs TRBV30 and TRBJ1-1; maybe TRBD1 (6 bases). Trimming cost V 4 bases and J 1 base, with 13 bases left between them. Germline V lookup: CDR1 GTSNPN, CDR2 SVGIG (reference sequence). The CDR3 runs to 14 residues. CDR3 DNA sequence: TGTGCCTGGACACCAGGGGCGGGGAACACTGAAGCTTTCTTT. As protein: CAWTPGAGNTEAFF.

Of note for this clone: The sample holds other DNA sequences that translate to the same CDR3. CDR3 in amino acids: CASSLGQGYGYTF. The CDR3 DNA sequence: TGTGCCAGCAGTTTGGGGCAGGGGTATGGCTACACCTTC. V and J are TRBV12-3 or TRBV12-4 and TRBJ1-2, with D perhaps matching TRBD1 (6 bases). Trimming stripped 3 bases from V and 5 bases from J, with 10 bases between. The CDR3 extends over 13 amino acids.

The gene calls are TRBV5-1 and TRBJ1-1, with D possibly matching TRBD1 (6 bases). This CDR3 has 16 residues. V lost 2 bases and J lost 0, with 14 bases in between. Germline CDR1 reads SGHRS; CDR2 reads YFSETQ. CDR3: CASSLRGTRLNTEAFF. Here the CDR3 DNA reads TGCGCCAGCAGCTTAAGGGGGACCAGACTGAACACTGAAGCTTTCTTT. The whole variable domain, remainder taken from reference TRBV5-1 and TRBJ1-1, is KAGVTQTPRYLIKTRGQQVTLSCSPISGHRSVSWYQQTPGQGLQFLFEYFSETQRNKGNFPGRFSGRQFSNSRSEMNVSTLELGDSALYLCASSLRGTRLNTEAFFGQGTRLTVV.

In the case of this clone: Other DNA sequences in the same sample also yield this CDR3. J is TRBJ2-7 and V is TRBV14; 10 bases agree with TRBD1. The V gene's germline CDR1 is SGHDN and CDR2 FVKESK. The CDR3 totals 14 residues. V dropped 4 bases and J dropped 4; count of bases not matched to a gene: 4. CDR3 in amino acids: CASSPRTGGYEQYF. Here the CDR3 DNA reads TGTGCCAGCAGCCCGAGGACAGGGGGGTACGAGCAGTACTTC.

This sequence joins TRBV6-5 and TRBJ1-1; 8 bases are a match to TRBD1. V was pared by 6 bases and J by 8 bases, with 8 bases of the junction left unmatched. Germline assignment: CDR1 MNHEY and CDR2 SVGAGI. This CDR3 is 13 amino acids long. The CDR3 protein is CASSAQGAREAFF. CDR3 coding DNA: TGTGCCAGCAGCGCCCAGGGGGCCCGGGAAGCTTTCTTT.